This T cell receptor (beta chain) was documented in a study of naive and memory T cell subsets. Study-level points and caveats: TCR transcript changes with activation or differentiation may affect this RNA method.

This clonotype was found many times. Its specificity is unknown. TCR cDNA received a 3' ligated oligonucleotide that carried a UMI. Adult healthy volunteers gave 2.5 ml peripheral blood for whole-blood RNA. The CDR3 spans 19 residues. Trimming took 4 bases from V and 6 from J; bases not matched to a gene: 17. Germline loops: CDR1 LGHDT, CDR2 YNNKEL (reference sequence). Ligated cDNA underwent four rounds of PCR with nested alpha and beta constant region primers and SP2. Blood and skin TCR RNA was reverse transcribed with alpha and beta constant primers. TCRdb redid the calling of the 5' RACE reads with MiXCR, one entry per CDR3 protein. The table lists 57,000 or so distinct CDR3 sequences, 7.2% of them singletons.

V and J are TRBV3-1 and TRBJ2-1, with 11 bases lining up with TRBD2. The receptor comes from a male donor in good health. CDR3 coding DNA: TGTGCCAGCAGCCTTATGGCACTAGCGGGAGTGGGTTTGGTCAATGAGCAGTTCTTC. The encoded protein is CASSLMALAGVGLVNEQFF.